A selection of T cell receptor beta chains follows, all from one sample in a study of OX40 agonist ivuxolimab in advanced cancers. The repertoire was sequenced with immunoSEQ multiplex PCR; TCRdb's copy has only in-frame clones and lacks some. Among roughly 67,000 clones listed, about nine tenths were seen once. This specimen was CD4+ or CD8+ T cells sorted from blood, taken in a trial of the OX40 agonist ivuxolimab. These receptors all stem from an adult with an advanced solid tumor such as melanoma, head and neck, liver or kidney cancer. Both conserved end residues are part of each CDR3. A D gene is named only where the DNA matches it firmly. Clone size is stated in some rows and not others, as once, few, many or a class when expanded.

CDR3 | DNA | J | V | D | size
CASSLASRVGTDTQYF | TGTGCCAGCAGCTTAGCGTCCAGGGTGGGCACAGATACGCAGTATTTT | TRBJ2-3 | TRBV7-9 | - | -
CAISRGTEAFF | TGTGCCATCAGCCGGGGAACTGAAGCTTTCTTT | TRBJ1-1 | TRBV10-3 | - | -
CAYGTGETQYF | TGTGCCTACGGGACAGGGGAGACCCAGTACTTC | TRBJ2-5 | TRBV30 | TRBD1 | few
CASRSVGILGELFF | TGCGCCAGCAGATCCGTAGGAATACTGGGGGAGCTGTTTTTT | TRBJ2-2 | TRBV5-1 | - | -
CASSRDRSTQYF | TGTGCCAGCAGTCGCGACAGGTCCACCCAGTACTTC | TRBJ2-5 | TRBV6-5 | - | -
CASSQTDPGGQPQHF | TGTGCCAGCAGCCAAACCGACCCGGGGGGGCAACCCCAGCATTTT | TRBJ1-5 | TRBV4-2 | - | -
CSVDGTVQETQYF | TGCAGCGTTGATGGGACAGTGCAAGAGACCCAGTACTTC | TRBJ2-5 | TRBV29-1 | TRBD1 | -
CASSPGDRVNTEAFF | TGTGCCAGCAGTCCCGGGGACAGGGTGAACACTGAAGCTTTCTTT | TRBJ1-1 | TRBV27 | TRBD1 | -
CASGLMGQGTEAFF | TGTGCCAGCGGCTTAATGGGACAGGGCACTGAAGCTTTCTTT | TRBJ1-1 | TRBV2 | TRBD1 | -
CASSVGQGKKTEAFF | TGTGCCAGCAGCGTAGGTCAGGGGAAAAAAACTGAAGCTTTCTTT | TRBJ1-1 | TRBV9 | - | -
CSVRDRSYGYTF | TGCAGCGTTCGGGACAGAAGTTATGGCTACACCTTC | TRBJ1-2 | TRBV29-1 | TRBD1 | -
CATSLAGPSTDTQYF | TGTGCCACCAGTCTTGCAGGGCCTAGCACAGATACGCAGTATTTT | TRBJ2-3 | TRBV15 | - | -
CASTEGLAGVAQYF | TGTGCCAGCACCGAGGGACTAGCGGGGGTGGCCCAGTACTTC | TRBJ2-5 | TRBV6-6 | TRBD2 | -
CASSVFAGGGNQPQHF | TGTGCCAGCAGCGTCTTTGCAGGGGGAGGCAATCAGCCCCAGCATTTT | TRBJ1-5 | TRBV7-9 | TRBD1 | few
CSAAPDRGLRKTEQYF | TGCAGCGCTGCCCCGGACAGGGGGCTTCGGAAGACCGAGCAGTACTTC | TRBJ2-7 | TRBV29-1 | TRBD1 | -
CASSFSTDTQYF | TGTGCCAGCAGCTTTAGCACAGATACGCAGTATTTT | TRBJ2-3 | TRBV11-3 | - | -
CASSRDRGTYEQYF | TGTGCCAGCAGCCGGGACAGGGGAACGTACGAGCAGTACTTC | TRBJ2-7 | TRBV5-4 | TRBD1 | -
CASSLRRRDTEAFF | TGTGCCAGCAGTTTAAGACGACGGGACACTGAAGCTTTCTTT | TRBJ1-1 | TRBV27 | - | -
CASSSYARGNNQPQHF | TGTGCCAGCAGTTCGTACGCCAGGGGCAACAATCAGCCCCAGCATTTT | TRBJ1-5 | TRBV27 | - | -
CASSSPGLAGDLTDTQYF | TGTGCCAGCAGTTCGCCAGGACTAGCGGGGGATCTCACAGATACGCAGTATTTT | TRBJ2-3 | TRBV27 | TRBD2 | -
CASSAQGNEQYF | TGCGCCAGCAGTGCACAGGGGAACGAGCAGTACTTC | TRBJ2-7 | TRBV10-2 | TRBD1 | -
CASSGRGTVDSNQPQHF | TGTGCCAGCAGTGGCCGGGGGACAGTTGATAGCAATCAGCCCCAGCATTTT | TRBJ1-5 | TRBV6-1 | TRBD1 | -
CASRNRAHGYTF | TGTGCCAGCAGAAACAGGGCCCATGGCTACACCTTC | TRBJ1-2 | TRBV6-1 | - | -
CASSSLETQYF | TGTGCCAGCAGCTCGTTAGAGACCCAGTACTTC | TRBJ2-5 | TRBV7-9 | - | -
CASSLTAIEETQYF | TGTGCCAGCAGCTTGACAGCGATAGAAGAGACCCAGTACTTC | TRBJ2-5 | TRBV7-2 | - | -
CASSTGADEKLFF | TGTGCCAGTAGCACAGGGGCGGATGAAAAACTGTTTTTT | TRBJ1-4 | TRBV19 | TRBD1 | -
CASSLKRESDTQYF | TGTGCCAGCAGCTTGAAGCGGGAGTCAGATACGCAGTATTTT | TRBJ2-3 | TRBV5-4 | TRBD2 | -
CASSSQDRAGYTF | TGTGCCAGCAGCTCCCAGGACAGGGCTGGCTACACCTTC | TRBJ1-2 | TRBV13 | TRBD1 | -